The table lists the clone carrying this T cell receptor (beta chain) with many counts. The antigen is not known. These data belong to a study of CD8 T cells in ankylosing spondylitis. General observations from the study: A TCR beta motif of about 8 highly homologous variants seemed to mark ankylosing spondylitis blood. According to the report, clones linked to the disease were significantly enriched in matched synovial fluid samples taken from ankylosing spondylitis patients. Certain motif variants had earlier been reported in reactive arthritis synovial fluid and blood.

Germline loops: CDR1 MDHEN, CDR2 SYDVKM. The V end lost 10 bases, the J end lost 2 bases, and 11 bases lay between the germline ends. This CDR3 has 12 amino acids. Libraries of TCR beta came from quantitative 5'-RACE with molecular barcodes. TCRdb re-analysed the 5' RACE reads in MiXCR, keeping a single row per CDR3 protein. The table lists 45,000 to 60,000 distinct CDR3 sequences, 6.5% to 9% of them singletons, with around 8.5% in the top ten. The receptor was isolated from a female donor with ankylosing spondylitis or in good health (not recorded which). The V call is TRBV28, the J call TRBJ1-1; D is perhaps TRBD1 (5 bases). Source material: blood, either unsorted or a sorted T cell fraction (not recorded which). CDR3: CATFDSNTEAFF. In DNA, the CDR3 is TGTGCCACCTTTGACAGTAACACTGAAGCTTTCTTT.